A selection of T cell receptor beta chains follows, all from one sample in a study of cytomegalovirus exposure and HLA in healthy donors. Data came from immunoSEQ multiplex PCR; TCRdb stores just in-frame clones and leaves some out. The profile covers about 120,000 clones, with roughly 82% appearing a single time and around 1.5% taken by the ten largest. Sequenced: PBMCs. Receptor source: a woman between 18 and 29 years old in good health and CMV-seronegative. The CDR3 runs from the conserved cysteine through the conserved F or W.

j_call | v_call | cdr3_aa
TRBJ1-2 | TRBV10-2 | CASSESGTGVGEGYTF
TRBJ2-1 | TRBV6-6 | CASSLSGTDSYNEQFF
TRBJ2-2 | TRBV25-1 | CASSDSRAATGELFF
TRBJ1-2 | TRBV9 | CASSAGTGRNGGYTF
TRBJ1-1 | TRBV7-9 | CASSPEQDIMNTEAFF
TRBJ1-3 | TRBV6-5 | CASTRDGGGNTIYF
TRBJ2-7 | TRBV5-1 | CASSLGQIYEQYF
NA | TRBV7-6 | CASSPGLSYEQYF
TRBJ2-3 | TRBV18 | CASSPSQGISGRGNTQYF
TRBJ1-1 | TRBV2 | CASTQAGVNTEAFF
TRBJ2-7 | TRBV30 | CAWKTGTATYEQYF
TRBJ2-7 | TRBV9 | CASSVTGQTPSEQYF
TRBJ1-4 | TRBV19 | CASSTIGSGTGGWKGFNEKLFF
TRBJ2-1 | TRBV7-3 | CASSTHGGDYNEQFF
TRBJ2-3 | TRBV4-1 | CASSRVKSSGPPDTQYF
TRBJ2-4 | TRBV7-6 | CASSPTSGSIQYF
TRBJ2-1 | TRBV11-3 | CASSLEAGGGYNEQFF
TRBJ1-4 | TRBV5-6 | CASSLIGGGGGEKLFF
TRBJ1-6 | TRBV28 | CASSPPGQVGSPLHF
TRBJ2-1 | TRBV7-6 | CASSTSASTGNEQFF
TRBJ2-7 | TRBV21-1 | CASSKGWPSGESYEQYF
TRBJ2-7 | TRBV5-6 | CASSLDREKQYF
TRBJ2-5 | TRBV5-1 | CASGVGTSGRETQYF
TRBJ2-2 | TRBV6-4 | CASSDSASGPTGELFF
TRBJ1-2 | TRBV5-4 | CASSHPGSGQGYGYTF
TRBJ2-5 | TRBV5-1 | CASSSTAGQETQYF
TRBJ2-7 | TRBV6-4 | CASSACDEQYF
TRBJ2-3 | TRBV5-1 | CASSFSSSSTDTQYF
TRBJ2-3 | TRBV7-9 | CASSAETSGGETSTDTQYF
TRBJ2-1 | TRBV7-2 | CASSPFQHGRWAFSNEQFF
TRBJ1-1 | TRBV19 | CASRAGNTEAFF
TRBJ2-2 | TRBV21-1 | CASSKEGGRDENTGELFF
TRBJ1-5 | TRBV27 | CASSLRGNRPQHF
TRBJ1-2 | TRBV5-1 | CASSGGTGSHYGYTF
TRBJ1-6 | TRBV7-6 | CASSEGQSLTLHF
TRBJ2-7 | TRBV18 | CASSPAEGVYEQYF
TRBJ2-3 | TRBV19 | CASRGYADTQYF
TRBJ2-1 | TRBV27 | CASTPSTGLNEQFF
TRBJ2-1 | TRBV4-1 | CASSLGTSLMNEQFF
TRBJ1-5 | TRBV19 | CASSIREDLGGNQPQHF
TRBJ2-1 | TRBV11-2 | CASSLRALAGGNEQFF
TRBJ2-2 | TRBV9 | CASSPHGSTGELFF
TRBJ2-2 | TRBV5-4 | CASSLAGGNTGELFF
TRBJ1-1 | TRBV29-1 | CSGLETPNTEAFF
TRBJ1-5 | TRBV18 | CASSPGTGGWSINQPQHF
TRBJ1-6 | TRBV19 | CASSAEPRGYNSPLHF
TRBJ1-5 | TRBV15 | CATSRRTGPRNQPQHF
TRBJ1-1 | TRBV4-1 | CASSLGDTEAFF
TRBJ1-2 | TRBV14 | CASSHSSGFYGYTF
TRBJ1-5 | TRBV4-3 | CASSQGGGKGNQPQHF
TRBJ1-1 | TRBV5-1 | CASSTTRQGAIEAFF
TRBJ2-1 | TRBV7-3 | CASSSRTSAGEQFF
TRBJ1-2 | TRBV6-5 | CASSYNFLSNYGYTF
TRBJ1-4 | TRBV19 | CASTPRDRGHTNEKLFF